These 11 T cell receptor beta chains were all obtained from the same sample, sequenced in a study of CD8+CD57+ T cells in acquired aplastic anemia. Profiling that covered TCR beta VDJ and CDR3 relied on genomic DNA as its template. TCRdb re-analysed the reads in MiXCR, keeping a single row per CDR3 protein. The table lists 160,000 or so distinct CDR3 sequences, about 50% of them singletons. It was patients with CD8+CD57+ cell expansion by flow cytometry who were chosen for sequencing. Material: sorted CD4+, CD8+, or CD8+CD57+ T cells (not recorded which) from PBMCs. The receptors shown here come from a human donor with aplastic anemia.

This clonotype was counted many times. The genes are TRBV29-1 and TRBJ2-7; 12 positions match TRBD2. Germline V gene data show CDR1 as SQVTM and CDR2 as ANQGSEA. This CDR3 contains 15 residues. V lost 0 bases and J lost 7; bases outside the gene matches: 7. As DNA, the CDR3 is TGCAGCGTTGAAGATCCCGCTAGCGGGAGGGGTGAGCAGTACTTC. Translation gives CSVEDPASGRGEQYF.

The rearrangement uses TRBV9 and TRBJ1-2; the D gene is possibly TRBD1 (5 bases). The CDR3 runs to 15 residues. The germline V gene has CDR1 SGDLS and CDR2 YYNGEE. Deletions cut 0 bases from V and 7 bases from J, with 16 bases between. The CDR3, as DNA: TGTGCCAGCAGCGTAGGAGGGGCGGTTAAAGTTGGCTACACCTTC. It encodes CASSVGGAVKVGYTF.

This clonotype has more than one count but fewer than ten. CDR3 loop: CATMTSGDNEQFF. In nucleotides, the CDR3 is TGTGCCACAATGACTAGCGGCGACAATGAGCAGTTCTTC. The chain joins TRBV27 to TRBJ2-1, with 9 bases matching TRBD2. Germline lookup yields CDR1 MNHEY and CDR2 SMNVEV (reference sequence). The length of the CDR3 is 13 residues. The trim removed 10 bases at V and 5 bases at J, leaving 6 bases unmatched.

V and J are TRBV29-1 and TRBJ2-1; 10 bases are shared with TRBD2. The CDR3 sequence is 13 residues long. The V gene end was trimmed by 4 bases and the J gene end by 15 bases; junction bases not matched to a gene: 12. Germline lookup yields CDR1 SQVTM and CDR2 ANQGSEA. The CDR3 reads CSVAELAGFGLFF. The CDR3 DNA is TGCAGCGTTGCAGAACTAGCGGGGTTCGGATTGTTCTTC.

In the case of this clonotype: The junction differs from germline at one of its ends, possibly a read error. The rearrangement joins TRBV7-9 to TRBJ2-5; tentatively, D is TRBD1 (5 bases). This CDR3 region has 12 residues. CDR1 and CDR2 from the germline V gene are SEHNR and FQNEAQ (reference sequence). The CDR3 spells CASLDPDNFGDF. In DNA, the CDR3 is TGTGCCAGCCTAGACCCGGACAACTTCGGCGACTTC.

With respect to this clonotype: One end of the junction varies from germline; a read error may be responsible. V gene TRBV2 combines with J gene TRBJ1-1; D is undetermined. Germline CDR1 reads SNHLY; CDR2 reads FYNNEI. CDR3 length equals 15 residues. The chain's CDR3 is CASSPTEPFDTETFF. The CDR3 DNA reads as TGTGCCAGCAGCCCTACAGAACCTTTTGACACTGAAACTTTCTTT.

This clonotype appeared once. The CDR3: CASRRDYRAIESPLHF. In nucleotides, the CDR3 is TGTGCCAGCAGACGCGATTACAGGGCGATTGAATCACCCCTCCACTTT. The chain joins TRBV4-2 to TRBJ1-6; maybe TRBD1 (6 bases). This CDR3 contains 16 residues. The germline gives CDR1 LGHNA, CDR2 YNFKEQ. The ends were cut back, 6 bases at V and 10 bases at J, with 22 bases in the middle.

This clonotype was observed a few times. The CDR3 DNA follows: TGTGCCAGCAGCCAAGACAGGACTAGCGGGAGACTAGACGACGAGCAGTACTTC. Translation: CASSQDRTSGRLDDEQYF. The rearrangement joins TRBV3-1 to TRBJ2-7; 13 bases are a match to TRBD2. From germline, CDR1 is LGHDT and CDR2 YNNKEL (reference sequence). The CDR3 runs to 18 residues. The V gene end was trimmed by 0 bases and the J gene end by 5 bases; junction bases not matched to a gene: 10.

A few counts support this clonotype. The chain recombines TRBV4-3 with TRBJ2-2; no clear D gene. The CDR3 sequence is 15 residues long. CDR1 LGHNA and CDR2 YSLEER come from the germline V gene. The V gene lost 4 bases and the J gene lost 1 base, with 10 bases spanning the gap. The CDR3 nucleotides read TGCGCCAGCAGCCCCCCCGAAAGGAACACCGGGGAGCTGTTTTTT. This gives the protein CASSPPERNTGELFF.

This clonotype was seen repeatedly, ten times or more. The chain couples TRBV7-2 to TRBJ1-1, with unresolved D. From germline, CDR1 is SGHTA and CDR2 FQGNSA. CDR3 length equals 14 residues. V lost 2 bases to trimming and J lost 0 bases, with 7 bases between them. DNA for the CDR3: TGTGCCAGCAGCTTAAGTGAGTTGAACACTGAAGCTTTCTTT. It specifies CASSLSELNTEAFF.

The gene calls are TRBV20-1 and TRBJ2-7; D may correspond to TRBD1 or TRBD2 (5 bases each). Germline V gene data show CDR1 as DFQATT and CDR2 as SNEGSKA (reference sequence). CDR3 length: 14 residues. V lost 6 bases to trimming and J lost 5 bases, with 20 bases between them. CDR3 loop: CSALREGERHEQYF. The CDR3 DNA reads TGCAGTGCCCTCCGGGAAGGGGAGCGACACGAGCAGTACTTC.